The 5 T cell receptor beta chains presented below share a single source sample, sequenced in a study of T cell responses to AZD1222 COVID-19 vaccine. Method: immunoSEQ multiplex PCR; TCRdb's copy keeps in-frame clones and lacks some. The data hold roughly 200,000 clones, with roughly nine tenths observed a single time. The sequenced sample was peripheral blood, obtained 28 days after the second AZD1222 dose. These receptors all come from an adult who received the AZD1222 COVID-19 vaccine.

This chain links TRBV6-5 with TRBJ1-6; D ambiguous. Germline V gene sequence: CDR1 MNHEY, CDR2 SVGAGI. Trimming left V 8 bases short and J 10 bases short, with 21 bases between. The length of the CDR3 is 15 residues. The CDR3 DNA reads as TGTGCCAGCGGGGAGGCCCCCCCTGGCGCATCACCCCTCCACTTT. Residues: CASGEAPPGASPLHF.

The chain joins TRBV7-9 to TRBJ2-1; TRBD1 agrees at 7 bases. This CDR3 spans 15 amino acids. Trimming cost V 5 bases and J 0 bases; bases outside gene matches: 4. CDR1 is SEHNR, CDR2 FQNEAQ, per germline (reference sequence). CDR3 protein: CASSPTGTSYNEQFF. CDR3 sequence (DNA): TGTGCCAGCAGCCCGACAGGGACCTCCTACAATGAGCAGTTCTTC. Together with reference TRBV7-9 and TRBJ2-1, the CDR3 gives the full variable domain: DTGVSQNPRHKITKRGQNVTFRCDPISEHNRLYWYRQTLGQGPEFLTYFQNEAQLEKSRLLSDRFSAERPKGSFSTLEIQRTEQGDSAMYLCASSPTGTSYNEQFFGPGTRLTVL.

The chain employs TRBV5-3 and TRBJ1-5; D unresolved. TRBV5-3 is annotated as an ORF whose role is uncertain. V was trimmed by 3 bases and J by 3 bases, leaving 7 bases between them. CDR3 length equals 13 residues. The CDR3 nucleotides read TGTGCCAGAAGCTCGCCGCCCAATCAGCCCCAGCATTTT. The encoded protein is CARSSPPNQPQHF.

This sequence joins TRBV7-9 and TRBJ1-3; D call uncertain. V lost 5 bases and J 0 bases, leaving 11 bases between the germline ends. CDR1 and CDR2 (germline): SEHNR, FQNEAQ (reference sequence). The CDR3 spans 15 residues. CDR3 nucleotide sequence: TGTGCCAGCAGCCTATTGGGTCACTCTGGAAACACCATATATTTT. Amino acids: CASSLLGHSGNTIYF.

The V call is TRBV18, the J call TRBJ1-3; D gene ambiguous. This CDR3 region has 15 residues. Trimming removed 3 bases from V and 0 bases from J, with 9 bases in between. CDR1 and CDR2 (germline): KGHSH, LQKENI. The CDR3 DNA reads as TGTGCCAGCTCACCCGAAAGCGTCTCTGGAAACACCATATATTTT. Translating gives CASSPESVSGNTIYF.